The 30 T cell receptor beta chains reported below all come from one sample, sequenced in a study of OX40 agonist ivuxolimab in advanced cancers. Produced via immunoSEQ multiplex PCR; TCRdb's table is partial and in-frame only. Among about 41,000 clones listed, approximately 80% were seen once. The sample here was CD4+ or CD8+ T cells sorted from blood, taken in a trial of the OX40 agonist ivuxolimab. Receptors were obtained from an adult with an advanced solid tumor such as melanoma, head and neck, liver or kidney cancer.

The CDR3 protein is CASSFAGPSYEQYF. Written as DNA, the CDR3 is TGTGCCAGCAGCTTTGCAGGGCCTTCCTACGAGCAGTACTTC. The chain is built from TRBV12-1 and TRBJ2-7. TRBV12-1 represents a pseudogene. This CDR3 region has 14 residues.

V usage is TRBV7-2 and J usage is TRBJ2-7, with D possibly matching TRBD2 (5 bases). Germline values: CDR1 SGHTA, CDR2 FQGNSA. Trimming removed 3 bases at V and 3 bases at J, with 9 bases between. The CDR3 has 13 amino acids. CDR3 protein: CASSFSVSYEQYF. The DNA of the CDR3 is TGTGCCAGCAGCTTTAGCGTAAGCTACGAGCAGTACTTC.

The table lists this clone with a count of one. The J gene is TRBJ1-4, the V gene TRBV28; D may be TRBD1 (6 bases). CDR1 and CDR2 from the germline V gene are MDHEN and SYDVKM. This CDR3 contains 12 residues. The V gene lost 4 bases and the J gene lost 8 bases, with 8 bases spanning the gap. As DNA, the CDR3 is TGTGCCAGCAGTTCGGGGGCGGAAAAACTGTTTTTT. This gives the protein CASSSGAEKLFF.

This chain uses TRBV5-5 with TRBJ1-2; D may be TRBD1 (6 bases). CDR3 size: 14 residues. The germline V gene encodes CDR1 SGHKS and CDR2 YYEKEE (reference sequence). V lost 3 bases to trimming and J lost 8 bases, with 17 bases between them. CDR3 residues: CASSYRTETMGYTF. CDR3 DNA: TGTGCCAGCAGCTATAGGACAGAAACTATGGGCTACACCTTC.

CDR3 DNA: TGTGCCAGCAGCAAAACCCCCGGGACAGCTAACTATGGCTACACCTTC. Its protein product is CASSKTPGTANYGYTF. The chain recombines TRBV7-2 with TRBJ1-2; 7 nucleotides match TRBD1. V lost 5 bases and J lost 0; bases outside the gene matches: 9. The CDR3 contains 16 residues. CDR1 is SGHTA and CDR2 is FQGNSA in the germline V gene. Based on the CDR3 plus reference TRBV7-2 and TRBJ1-2, the full variable domain is GAGVSQSPSNKVTEKGKDVELRCDPISGHTALYWYRQSLGQGLEFLIYFQGNSAPDKSGLPSDRFSAERTGGSVSTLTIQRTQQEDSAVYLCASSKTPGTANYGYTFGSGTRLTVV.

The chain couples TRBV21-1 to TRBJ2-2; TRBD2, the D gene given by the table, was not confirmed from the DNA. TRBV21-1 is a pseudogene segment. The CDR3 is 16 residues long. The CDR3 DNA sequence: TGTGCCAGCAGCACTAGGACTAGCGGCCACACCGGGGAGCTGTTTTTT. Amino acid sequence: CASSTRTSGHTGELFF.

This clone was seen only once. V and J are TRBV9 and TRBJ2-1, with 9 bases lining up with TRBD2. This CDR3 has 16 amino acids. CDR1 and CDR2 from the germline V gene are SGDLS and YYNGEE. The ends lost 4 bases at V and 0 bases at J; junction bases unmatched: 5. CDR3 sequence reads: CASSPRLAASYNEQFF. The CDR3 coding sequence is TGTGCCAGCAGCCCCCGACTAGCGGCCTCCTACAATGAGCAGTTCTTC.

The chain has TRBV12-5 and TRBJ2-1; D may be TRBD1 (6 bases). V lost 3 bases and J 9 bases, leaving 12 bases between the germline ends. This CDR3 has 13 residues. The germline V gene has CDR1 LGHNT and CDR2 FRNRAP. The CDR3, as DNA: TGTGCTAGTGGTTTCGCAGGGGTGGGTGAGCAGTTCTTC. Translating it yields CASGFAGVGEQFF.

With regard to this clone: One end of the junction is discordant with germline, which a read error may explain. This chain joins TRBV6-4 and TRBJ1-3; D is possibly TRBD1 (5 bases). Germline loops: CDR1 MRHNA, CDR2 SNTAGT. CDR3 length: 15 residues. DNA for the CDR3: TGTGCCAGCAGTTACTCGGGCAGGGTTGGAAACACCATATATTTT. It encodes CASSYSGRVGNTIYF.

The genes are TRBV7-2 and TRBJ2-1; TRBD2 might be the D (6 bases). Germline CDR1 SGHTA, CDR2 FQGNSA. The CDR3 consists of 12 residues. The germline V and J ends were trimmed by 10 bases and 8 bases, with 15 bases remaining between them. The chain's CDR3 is CATRLALDEQFF. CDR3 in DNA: TGTGCCACCCGGCTAGCGTTGGATGAGCAGTTCTTC.

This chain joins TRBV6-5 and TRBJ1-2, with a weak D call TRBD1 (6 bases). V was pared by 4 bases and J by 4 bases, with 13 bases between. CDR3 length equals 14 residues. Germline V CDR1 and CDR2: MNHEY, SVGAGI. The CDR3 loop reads CASSSGQRTYGYTF. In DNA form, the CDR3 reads TGTGCCAGCAGTTCTGGACAGCGGACCTATGGCTACACCTTC.

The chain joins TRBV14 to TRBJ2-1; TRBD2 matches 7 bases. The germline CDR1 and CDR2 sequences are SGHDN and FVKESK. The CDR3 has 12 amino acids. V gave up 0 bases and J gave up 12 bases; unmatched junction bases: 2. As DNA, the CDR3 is TGTGCCAGCAGCCAAGAGGGACTAACGCAGTTCTTC. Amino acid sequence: CASSQEGLTQFF. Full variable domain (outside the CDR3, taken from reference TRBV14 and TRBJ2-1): EAGVTQFPSHSVIEKGQTVTLRCDPISGHDNLYWYRRVMGKEIKFLLHFVKESKQDESGMPNNRFLAERTGGTYSTLKVQPAELEDSGVYFCASSQEGLTQFFGPGTRLTVL.

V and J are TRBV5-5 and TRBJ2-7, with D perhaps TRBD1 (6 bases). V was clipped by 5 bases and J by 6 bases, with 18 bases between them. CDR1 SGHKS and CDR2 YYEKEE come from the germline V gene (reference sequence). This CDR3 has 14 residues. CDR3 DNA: TGTGCCAGCAGAAAGAGACAGGATGGGTCCGAGCAGTACTTC. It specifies CASRKRQDGSEQYF.

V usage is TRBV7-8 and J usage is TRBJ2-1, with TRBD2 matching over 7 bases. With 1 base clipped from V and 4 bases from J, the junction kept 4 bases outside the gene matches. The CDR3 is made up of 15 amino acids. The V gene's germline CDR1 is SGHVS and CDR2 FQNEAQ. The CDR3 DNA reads TGTGCCAGCAGCTTAGGCGGGAGTGGTTACAATGAGCAGTTCTTC. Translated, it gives CASSLGGSGYNEQFF.

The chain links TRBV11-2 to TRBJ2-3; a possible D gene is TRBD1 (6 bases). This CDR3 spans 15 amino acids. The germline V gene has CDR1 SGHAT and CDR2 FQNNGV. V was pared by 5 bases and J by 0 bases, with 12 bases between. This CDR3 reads CASSPRGASTDTQYF. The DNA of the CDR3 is TGTGCCAGCAGCCCCAGGGGCGCGAGCACAGATACGCAGTATTTT.

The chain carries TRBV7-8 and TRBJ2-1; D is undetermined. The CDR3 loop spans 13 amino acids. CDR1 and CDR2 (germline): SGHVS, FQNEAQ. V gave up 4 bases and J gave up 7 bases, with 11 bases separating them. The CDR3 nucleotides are TGTGCCAGCAGCTCCGGTACAGCAAATGAGCAGTTCTTC. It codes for CASSSGTANEQFF.

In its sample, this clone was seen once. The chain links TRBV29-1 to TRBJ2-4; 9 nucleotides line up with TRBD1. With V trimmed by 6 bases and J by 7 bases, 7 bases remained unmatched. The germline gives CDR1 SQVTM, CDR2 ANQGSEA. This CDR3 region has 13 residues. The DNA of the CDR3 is TGCAGCGTCGATGACAGGGGGGATAACATTCAGTACTTC. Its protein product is CSVDDRGDNIQYF.

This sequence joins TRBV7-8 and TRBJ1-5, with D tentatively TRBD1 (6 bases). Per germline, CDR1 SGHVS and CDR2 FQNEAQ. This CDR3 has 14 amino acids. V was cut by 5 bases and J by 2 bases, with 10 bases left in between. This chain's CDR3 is CASSPRGGNQPQHF. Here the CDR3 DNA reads TGTGCCAGCAGCCCGAGGGGGGGCAATCAGCCCCAGCATTTT.

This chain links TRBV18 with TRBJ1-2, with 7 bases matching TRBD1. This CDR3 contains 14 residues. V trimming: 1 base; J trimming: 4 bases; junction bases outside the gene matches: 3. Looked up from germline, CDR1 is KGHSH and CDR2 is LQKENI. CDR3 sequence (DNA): TGTGCCAGCTCACCACGGGACAGACCCTATGGCTACACCTTC. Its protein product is CASSPRDRPYGYTF.

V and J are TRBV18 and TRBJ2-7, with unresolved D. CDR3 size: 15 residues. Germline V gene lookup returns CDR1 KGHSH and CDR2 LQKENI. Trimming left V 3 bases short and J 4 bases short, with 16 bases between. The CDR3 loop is CASSPREALSYEQYF. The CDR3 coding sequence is TGTGCCAGCTCACCCCGAGAGGCCCTCTCGTACGAGCAGTACTTC.

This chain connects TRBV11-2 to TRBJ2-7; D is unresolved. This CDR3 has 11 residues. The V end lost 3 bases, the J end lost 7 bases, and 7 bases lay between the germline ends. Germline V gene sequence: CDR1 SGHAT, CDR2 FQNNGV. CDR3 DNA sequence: TGTGCCAGCAGCTTGGGGAAGGAGCAGTACTTC. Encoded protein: CASSLGKEQYF.

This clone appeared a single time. CDR3: CAWSVQTGALNTQYF. The CDR3 DNA sequence: TGTGCCTGGAGTGTACAAACGGGAGCGTTAAATACGCAGTATTTT. This sequence joins TRBV30 and TRBJ2-3; the D gene is possibly TRBD2 (6 bases). This CDR3 has 15 residues. Germline V gene lookup returns CDR1 GTSNPN and CDR2 SVGIG (reference sequence). V shed 0 bases and J shed 7 bases, with 17 bases lying between them.

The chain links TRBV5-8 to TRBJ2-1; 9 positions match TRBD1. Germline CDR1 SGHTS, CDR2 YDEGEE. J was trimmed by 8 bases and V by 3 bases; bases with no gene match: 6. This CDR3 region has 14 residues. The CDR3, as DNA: TGTGCCAGCAGCTACACAGGGGGCGAGGATGAGCAGTTCTTC. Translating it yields CASSYTGGEDEQFF.

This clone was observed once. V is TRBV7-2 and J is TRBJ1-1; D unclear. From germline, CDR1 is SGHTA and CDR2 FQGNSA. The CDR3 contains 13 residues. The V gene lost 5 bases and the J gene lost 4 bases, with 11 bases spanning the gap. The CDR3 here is CASSQVRGTEAFF. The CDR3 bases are TGTGCCAGCAGCCAAGTCCGGGGCACTGAAGCTTTCTTT. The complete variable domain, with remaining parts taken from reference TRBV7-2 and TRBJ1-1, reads GAGVSQSPSNKVTEKGKDVELRCDPISGHTALYWYRQSLGQGLEFLIYFQGNSAPDKSGLPSDRFSAERTGGSVSTLTIQRTQQEDSAVYLCASSQVRGTEAFFGQGTRLTVV.

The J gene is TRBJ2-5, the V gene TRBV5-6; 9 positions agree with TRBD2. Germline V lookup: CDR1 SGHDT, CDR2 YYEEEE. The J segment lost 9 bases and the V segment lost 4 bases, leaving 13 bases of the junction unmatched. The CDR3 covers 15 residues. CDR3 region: CASSAWTSASEAQYF. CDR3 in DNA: TGTGCCAGCAGCGCCTGGACTAGCGCATCGGAGGCCCAGTACTTC.

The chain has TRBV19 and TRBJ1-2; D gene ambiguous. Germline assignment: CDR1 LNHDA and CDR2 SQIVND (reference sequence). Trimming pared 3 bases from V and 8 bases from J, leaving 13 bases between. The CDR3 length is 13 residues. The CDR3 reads CASSMQTTVGYTF. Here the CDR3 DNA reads TGTGCCAGTAGTATGCAGACGACTGTCGGCTACACCTTC. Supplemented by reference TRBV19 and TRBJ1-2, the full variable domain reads DGGITQSPKYLFRKEGQNVTLSCEQNLNHDAMYWYRQDPGQGLRLIYYSQIVNDFQKGDIAEGYSVSREKKESFPLTVTSAQKNPTAFYLCASSMQTTVGYTFGSGTRLTVV.

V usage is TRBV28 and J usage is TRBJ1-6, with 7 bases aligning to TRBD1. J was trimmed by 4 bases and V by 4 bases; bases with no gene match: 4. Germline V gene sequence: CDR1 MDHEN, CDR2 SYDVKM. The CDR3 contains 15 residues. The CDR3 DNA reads TGTGCCAGCAGTTCCGACAGGGAGTATAATTCACCCCTCCACTTT. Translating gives CASSSDREYNSPLHF.

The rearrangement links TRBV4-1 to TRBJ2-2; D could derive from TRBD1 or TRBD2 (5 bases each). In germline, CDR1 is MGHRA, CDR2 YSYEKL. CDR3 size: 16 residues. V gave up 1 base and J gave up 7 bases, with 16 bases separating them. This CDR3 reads CASSQGSGAWGGELFF. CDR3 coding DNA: TGCGCCAGCAGCCAAGGCTCCGGGGCTTGGGGCGGGGAGCTGTTTTTT.

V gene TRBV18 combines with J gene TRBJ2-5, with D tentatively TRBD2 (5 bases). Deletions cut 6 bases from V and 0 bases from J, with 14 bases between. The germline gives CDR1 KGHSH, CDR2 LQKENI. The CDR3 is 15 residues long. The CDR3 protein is CASSSRAGNQETQYF. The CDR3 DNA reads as TGTGCCAGCTCTTCGCGGGCAGGCAACCAAGAGACCCAGTACTTC.

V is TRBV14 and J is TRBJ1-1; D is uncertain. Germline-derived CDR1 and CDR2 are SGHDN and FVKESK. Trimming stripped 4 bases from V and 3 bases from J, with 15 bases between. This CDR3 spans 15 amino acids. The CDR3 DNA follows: TGTGCCAGCAGCCCTCGGGGAGGAGCGGACACTGAAGCTTTCTTT. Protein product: CASSPRGGADTEAFF.